The clone carrying this T cell receptor beta chain was observed at least ten times. Antigen specificity is unknown. The sample is drawn from a study of T cells after yellow fever vaccination. TCR cDNA was made by 5'RACE template switching, adding a universal primer site and UMIs. Using its own MiXCR run on the 5' RACE reads, TCRdb lists one record per CDR3 protein. The data contain some 340,000 distinct CDR3 sequences, about 4% of them singletons. The study's findings and limits: Any FACS-sorted repertoire could hold abundant clonotypes that contaminate it from the bulk population. A weaker but faster secondary response was observed, peaking on day 5 versus 15.

Material: PBMCs, obtained 5 days after the yellow fever booster vaccination. The origin of this receptor is a man younger than 30 who received the YFV17D yellow fever vaccine.

CDR3 sequence reads: CASSLGRPNSGNTIYF. Written as DNA, the CDR3 is TGTGCCAGCAGCCTTGGGAGGCCTAATTCTGGAAACACCATATATTTT. The chain employs TRBV12-3 or TRBV12-4 and TRBJ1-3; D gene ambiguous. V was cut by 6 bases and J by 1 base, with 16 bases left in between. This CDR3 comprises 16 residues.